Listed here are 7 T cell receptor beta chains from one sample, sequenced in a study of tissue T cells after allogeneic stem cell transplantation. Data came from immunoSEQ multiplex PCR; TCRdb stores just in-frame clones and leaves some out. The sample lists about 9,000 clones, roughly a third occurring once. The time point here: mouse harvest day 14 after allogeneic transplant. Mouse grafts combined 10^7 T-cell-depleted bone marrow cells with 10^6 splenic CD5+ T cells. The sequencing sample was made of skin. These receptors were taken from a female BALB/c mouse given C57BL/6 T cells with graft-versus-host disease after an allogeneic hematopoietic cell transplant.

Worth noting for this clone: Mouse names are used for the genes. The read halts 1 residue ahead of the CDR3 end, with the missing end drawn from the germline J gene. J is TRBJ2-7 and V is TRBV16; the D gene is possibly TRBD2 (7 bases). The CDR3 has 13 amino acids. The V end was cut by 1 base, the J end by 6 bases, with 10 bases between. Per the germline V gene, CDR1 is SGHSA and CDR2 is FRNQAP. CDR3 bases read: TGTGCAAGCAGCTTAGGGGGGGCGCTTGAACAGTAC. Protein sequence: CASSLGGALEQY. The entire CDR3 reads CASSLGGALEQYF. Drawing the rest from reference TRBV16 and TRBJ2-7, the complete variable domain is NAGVIQTPRHKVTGKGQEATLWCEPISGHSAVFWYRQTIVQGLEFLTYFRNQAPIDDSGMPKERFSAQMPNQSHSTLKIQSTQPQDSAVYLCASSLGGALEQYFGPGTRLTVL.

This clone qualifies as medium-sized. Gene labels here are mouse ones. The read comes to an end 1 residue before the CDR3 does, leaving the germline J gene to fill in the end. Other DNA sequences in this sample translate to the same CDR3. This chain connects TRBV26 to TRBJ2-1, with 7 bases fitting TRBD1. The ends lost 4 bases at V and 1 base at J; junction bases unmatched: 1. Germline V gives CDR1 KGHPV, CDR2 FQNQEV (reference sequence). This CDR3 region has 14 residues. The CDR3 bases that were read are TGTGCCAGCAGTCGACAGGGAAACTATGCTGAGCAGTTC. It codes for CASSRQGNYAEQF. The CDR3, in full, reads CASSRQGNYAEQFF.

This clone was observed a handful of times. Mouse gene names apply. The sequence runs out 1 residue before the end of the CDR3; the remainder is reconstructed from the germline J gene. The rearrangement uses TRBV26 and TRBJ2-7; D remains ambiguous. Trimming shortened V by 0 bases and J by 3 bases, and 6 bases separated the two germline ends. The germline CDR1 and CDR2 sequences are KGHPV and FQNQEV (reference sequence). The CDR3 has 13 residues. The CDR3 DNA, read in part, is TGTGCCAGCAGTCTGTCGAACAACTATGAACAGTAC. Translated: CASSLSNNYEQY. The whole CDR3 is CASSLSNNYEQYF.

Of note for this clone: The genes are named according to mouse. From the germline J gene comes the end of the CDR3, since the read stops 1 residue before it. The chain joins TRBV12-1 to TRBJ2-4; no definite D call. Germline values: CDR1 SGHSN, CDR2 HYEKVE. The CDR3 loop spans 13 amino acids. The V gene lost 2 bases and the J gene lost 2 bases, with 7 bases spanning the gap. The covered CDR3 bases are TGTGCCAGCTCTCCGGGTTCTCAAAACACCTTGTAC. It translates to CASSPGSQNTLY. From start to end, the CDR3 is CASSPGSQNTLYF.

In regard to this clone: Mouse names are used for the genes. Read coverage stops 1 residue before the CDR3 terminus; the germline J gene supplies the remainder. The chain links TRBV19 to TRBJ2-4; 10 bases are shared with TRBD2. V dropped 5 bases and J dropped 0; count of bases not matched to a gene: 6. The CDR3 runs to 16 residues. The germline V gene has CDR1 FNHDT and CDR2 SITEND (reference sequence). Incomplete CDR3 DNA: TGTGCCAGCAGCCGGGACTGGGGCCCTAGTCAAAACACCTTGTAC. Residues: CASSRDWGPSQNTLY. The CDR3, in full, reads CASSRDWGPSQNTLYF.

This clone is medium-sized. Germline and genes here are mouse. CDR3 DNA, as far as it was read: TGTGCCAGCAGTCTCCAGGGGACTTCTGGAAATACGCTCTAT. As protein: CASSLQGTSGNTLY. The entire CDR3 is CASSLQGTSGNTLYF. J is TRBJ1-3 and V is TRBV26; a possible D gene is TRBD1 (6 bases). With the read ending 1 residue before the CDR3 end, the germline J gene is used to fill in that end. Germline V lookup: CDR1 KGHPV, CDR2 FQNQEV (reference sequence). The CDR3 has 15 residues. V lost 3 bases, J lost 0 bases, and 9 bases lay in between.

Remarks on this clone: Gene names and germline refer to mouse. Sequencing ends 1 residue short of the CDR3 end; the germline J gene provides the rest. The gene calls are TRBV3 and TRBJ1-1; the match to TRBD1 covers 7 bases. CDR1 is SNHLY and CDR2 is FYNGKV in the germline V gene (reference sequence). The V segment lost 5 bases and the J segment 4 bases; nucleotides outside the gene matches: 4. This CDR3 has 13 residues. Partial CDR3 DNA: TGTGCCAGCAGCCGCCGGGACAGCACAGAAGTCTTC. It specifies CASSRRDSTEVF. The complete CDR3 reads CASSRRDSTEVFF.